The next 18 T cell receptor beta chains were all read from a single sample in a study of T-cell memory formation after mild COVID-19. In TCRdb, the 5' RACE reads were re-called with MiXCR into one record per CDR3 protein. In the table there are approximately 350,000 distinct CDR3 sequences, around 30% of which are singletons. Sequencing was performed on PBMCs or a T cell subset sorted from them (not recorded which). These TCRs come from an adult woman who had mild COVID-19 (a few samples of this study predate the infection). Cell type and time point are not known.

This clonotype was picked up a small number of times. The chain uses TRBV12-3 or TRBV12-4 and TRBJ1-3; possible D gene TRBD1, 5 bases. The CDR3 is made up of 16 amino acids. V was pared by 3 bases and J by 0 bases, with 12 bases between. This CDR3 reads CASSFLEGNSGNTIYF. The CDR3 region has the DNA TGTGCCAGCAGTTTTCTCGAGGGGAACTCTGGAAACACCATATATTTT.

The rearrangement uses TRBV5-5 and TRBJ2-2; 7 nucleotides match TRBD1. Trimming removed 2 bases from V and 1 base from J; junction bases left unmatched: 5. The V gene's germline CDR1 is SGHKS and CDR2 YYEKEE (reference sequence). The CDR3 spans 16 residues. The CDR3 bases are TGTGCCAGCAGCTTTTTGACAGGGCGGAACACCGGGGAGCTGTTTTTT. Translated: CASSFLTGRNTGELFF.

A few counts support this clonotype. The gene calls are TRBV30 and TRBJ2-7, with 14 bases lining up with TRBD2. CDR3 length: 20 amino acids. V lost 0 bases and J lost 2; bases outside the gene matches: 15. The V gene's germline CDR1 is GTSNPN and CDR2 SVGIG (reference sequence). CDR3 amino acids: CAWSVPASSGLAGATYEQYF. Written as DNA, the CDR3 is TGTGCCTGGAGTGTACCCGCGTCCTCGGGACTAGCGGGGGCTACCTACGAGCAGTACTTC.

The rearrangement joins TRBV7-3 to TRBJ2-3; TRBD2 agrees at 7 bases. CDR1 is SGHTA and CDR2 is FQGTGA in the germline V gene. The CDR3 contains 15 residues. J gave up 2 bases and V 5 bases, and 7 bases lay outside the gene matches. This CDR3 is CASSDDGDYTDTQYF. Written as DNA, the CDR3 is TGTGCCAGCAGCGACGACGGGGACTACACAGATACGCAGTATTTT. Combining the CDR3 with reference TRBV7-3 and TRBJ2-3 gives the whole variable domain GAGVSQTPSNKVTEKGKYVELRCDPISGHTALYWYRQSLGQGPEFLIYFQGTGAADDSGLPNDRFFAVRPEGSVSTLKIQRTERGDSAVYLCASSDDGDYTDTQYFGPGTRLTVL.

The CDR3 spells CASSQTSGGTYEQYF. The CDR3 DNA follows: TGTGCCAGCAGCCAAACTAGCGGGGGTACCTACGAGCAGTACTTC. The chain is built from TRBV9 and TRBJ2-7; TRBD2 matches 11 bases. Per the germline V gene, CDR1 is SGDLS and CDR2 is YYNGEE. The CDR3 is 15 residues long. Trimming at V came to 4 bases and at J to 2 bases, leaving 5 bases not matched to a gene.

V is TRBV20-1 and J is TRBJ1-2; D is perhaps TRBD1 (5 bases). The CDR3 is 10 residues long. V lost 3 bases, J lost 7 bases, and 6 bases lay in between. Germline V gene lookup returns CDR1 DFQATT and CDR2 SNEGSKA (reference sequence). The CDR3 region is CSARGGGYTF. CDR3 DNA: TGCAGTGCTAGGGGGGGTGGCTACACCTTC.

This clonotype was recorded many times. V gene TRBV3-1 combines with J gene TRBJ2-7, with 8 bases that match TRBD2. This CDR3 is 15 amino acids long. Trimming removed 4 bases from V and 0 bases from J; junction bases left unmatched: 5. In germline, CDR1 is LGHDT, CDR2 YNNKEL (reference sequence). CDR3 in amino acids: CASSPSGTSSYEQYF. The CDR3 DNA is TGTGCCAGCAGCCCTTCCGGGACTAGCTCCTACGAGCAGTACTTC.

The chain joins TRBV12-3 or TRBV12-4 to TRBJ2-1, with 10 bases lining up with TRBD1. The junction had 9 bases not matched to a gene; V was cut back by 4 bases and J by 0 bases. This CDR3 spans 18 amino acids. CDR3 nucleotides: TGTGCCAGCAGTTCTCGGACAGGGGGTAAAAGCTCCTACAATGAGCAGTTCTTC. Its translation is CASSSRTGGKSSYNEQFF.

The chain's CDR3 is CASNPRTPLETQYF. Written as DNA, the CDR3 is TGTGCCAGTAATCCCAGGACTCCGCTAGAGACCCAGTACTTC. This chain connects TRBV7-9 to TRBJ2-5, with D tentatively TRBD2 (5 bases). The CDR3 covers 14 residues. V was shortened by 9 bases and J by 4 bases, with 18 bases between the two germline ends. CDR1 SEHNR and CDR2 FQNEAQ come from the germline V gene (reference sequence).

The rearrangement joins TRBV4-2 to TRBJ1-1; the match to TRBD1 covers 7 bases. J gave up 8 bases and V 1 base, and 10 bases lay outside the gene matches. Germline CDR1 and CDR2: LGHNA and YNFKEQ. This CDR3 is 15 amino acids long. The DNA for the CDR3 is TGTGCCAGCAGCCAAGTCTTGACAGGGAGTAGAGAAGCTTTCTTT. This codes for CASSQVLTGSREAFF.

The rearrangement uses TRBV5-1 and TRBJ1-2, with 8 positions matching TRBD1. The CDR3 covers 15 residues. The germline V gene has CDR1 SGHRS and CDR2 YFSETQ. V was clipped by 0 bases and J by 4 bases; unmatched bases: 5. The chain's CDR3 is CASSLGTGGTYGYTF. CDR3 DNA: TGCGCCAGCAGCTTGGGTACAGGGGGGACCTATGGCTACACCTTC.

The gene calls are TRBV5-4 and TRBJ2-7; 7 nucleotides line up with TRBD2. Germline CDR1 SGHNT, CDR2 YYREEE (reference sequence). The CDR3 totals 14 residues. V lost 4 bases to trimming and J lost 3 bases; unmatched junction nucleotides: 7. CDR3 in amino acids: CASSLGLGFYEQYF. The CDR3 DNA reads as TGTGCCAGCAGCCTTGGACTAGGCTTCTACGAGCAGTACTTC.

This clonotype was observed a handful of times. V is TRBV20-1 and J is TRBJ2-1; D unclear. The CDR3 has 15 residues. CDR1 DFQATT and CDR2 SNEGSKA come from the germline V gene (reference sequence). Between the trimmed V and J ends, which lost 2 bases and 4 bases, there was a span of 15 bases. CDR3 amino acids: CSARLPGTHYNEQFF. CDR3 sequence (DNA): TGCAGTGCTAGATTACCCGGAACCCATTACAATGAGCAGTTCTTC.

Only one count was recorded for this clonotype. V and J are TRBV7-3 and TRBJ1-1; D is unresolved. Trimming cost V 6 bases and J 4 bases, with 18 bases left between them. Germline assignment: CDR1 SGHTA and CDR2 FQGTGA. The CDR3 length is 15 residues. The CDR3 nucleotides are TGTGCCAGCAGACAAGCCCCCCGGGGAAGCACTGAAGCTTTCTTT. Translated: CASRQAPRGSTEAFF.

This clonotype was detected only a few times. The chain is built from TRBV2 and TRBJ2-3; 11 bases are a match to TRBD2. The V gene's germline CDR1 is SNHLY and CDR2 FYNNEI. Trimming took 5 bases from V and 3 from J; bases not matched to a gene: 7. CDR3 length: 16 residues. CDR3 sequence reads: CASSSKGLAATDTQYF. CDR3 nucleotide sequence: TGTGCCAGCAGTTCGAAGGGACTAGCGGCTACAGATACGCAGTATTTT.

This clonotype has only a few counts. V and J are TRBV7-9 and TRBJ2-7; D ambiguous. This CDR3 has 12 amino acids. The V gene's germline CDR1 is SEHNR and CDR2 FQNEAQ (reference sequence). Trimming removed 8 bases from V and 2 bases from J, with 10 bases in between. The DNA for the CDR3 is TGTGCCAGCCAGGCGGATACCTACGAGCAGTACTTC. Translating it yields CASQADTYEQYF.

V and J are TRBV29-1 and TRBJ2-5, with D unclear. Per germline, CDR1 SQVTM and CDR2 ANQGSEA. CDR3 length: 12 amino acids. The V end was cut by 3 bases, the J end by 1 base, with 6 bases between. The CDR3 spells CSVEGFQETQYF. The CDR3, as DNA: TGCAGCGTTGAGGGGTTCCAAGAGACCCAGTACTTC.

The chain has TRBV24-1 and TRBJ2-1; D call uncertain. V was trimmed by 5 bases and J by 4 bases, leaving 17 bases between them. This CDR3 has 16 residues. Germline-derived CDR1 and CDR2 are KGHDR and SFDVKD. The CDR3 DNA reads TGTGCCACCAGTGGCAACAGTCCAGGTTTGTACAATGAGCAGTTCTTC. Translating gives CATSGNSPGLYNEQFF.